These 26 T cell receptor beta chains were all obtained from the same sample, sequenced in a study of shared clonotypes between healthy human individuals. Assay: immunoSEQ multiplex PCR; the TCRdb copy retains only in-frame clones and omits some. Among roughly 410,000 clones listed, roughly 96% were seen once. The sequencing input was memory CD8+ T cells sorted from blood. The subset was: CD45RO+ cells pooled with CCR7-negative TemRA cells. The receptors originated from a man aged 25 to 40 in good health.

This sequence joins TRBV15 and TRBJ2-3; D is ambiguous. The CDR3 loop spans 11 amino acids. The germline V gene has CDR1 LNHNV and CDR2 YYDKDF (reference sequence). The V gene lost 4 bases and the J gene lost 2 bases, with 1 base spanning the gap. This chain's CDR3 is CATSNTDTQYF. Written as DNA, the CDR3 is TGTGCCACCAGCAACACAGATACGCAGTATTTT.

This clone was recorded only once. The chain couples TRBV28 to TRBJ2-3, with 7 bases aligning to TRBD1. The junction had 11 bases not matched to a gene; V was cut back by 6 bases and J by 5 bases. CDR1 and CDR2 from the germline V gene are MDHEN and SYDVKM. The CDR3 is 15 amino acids. The CDR3 region is CASSHLRGLGDTQYF. The CDR3 coding sequence is TGTGCCAGCAGCCACCTAAGGGGGCTGGGAGATACGCAGTATTTT.

This clone came up once. V is TRBV11-3 and J is TRBJ2-1, with TRBD2 as a possible D gene (5 bases). Germline CDR1 is SGHNT and CDR2 is YENEEA. This CDR3 comprises 15 residues. V gave up 5 bases and J gave up 0 bases, with 11 bases separating them. The CDR3 sequence: CASSKRSGSYNEQFF. As DNA, the CDR3 is TGTGCCAGCAGCAAAAGAAGCGGCTCCTACAATGAGCAGTTCTTC.

The chain has TRBV7-9 and TRBJ2-7; D is uncertain. The V end lost 5 bases, the J end lost 2 bases, and 16 bases lay between the germline ends. CDR1 is SEHNR and CDR2 is FQNEAQ in the germline V gene (reference sequence). The CDR3 contains 15 residues. Here the CDR3 reads CASSKARLGAYEQYF. CDR3 sequence (DNA): TGTGCCAGCAGCAAGGCCCGCCTGGGCGCCTACGAGCAGTACTTC. Together with reference TRBV7-9 and TRBJ2-7, the CDR3 gives the full variable domain: DTGVSQNPRHKITKRGQNVTFRCDPISEHNRLYWYRQTLGQGPEFLTYFQNEAQLEKSRLLSDRFSAERPKGSFSTLEIQRTEQGDSAMYLCASSKARLGAYEQYFGPGTRLTVT.

V and J are TRBV6-6 and TRBJ2-3, with D possibly being TRBD1 (5 bases). Germline V gene sequence: CDR1 MNHNY, CDR2 SVGAGI (reference sequence). This CDR3 spans 16 amino acids. Trimming stripped 4 bases from V and 2 bases from J, with 16 bases between. In DNA form, the CDR3 reads TGTGCCAGCAGTTCGGGCGCAAGGGGCCCCACAGATACGCAGTATTTT. As protein: CASSSGARGPTDTQYF.

V and J are TRBV4-1 and TRBJ1-4; D is ambiguous. CDR1 is MGHRA, CDR2 YSYEKL, per germline. The germline V and J ends were trimmed by 3 bases and 0 bases, with 11 bases remaining between them. The CDR3 is 16 amino acids. CDR3 DNA: TGCGCCAGCAGCCACCCTGAAGGCGCAACTAATGAAAAACTGTTTTTT. Translating it yields CASSHPEGATNEKLFF.

The gene calls are TRBV13 and TRBJ1-5; possible D gene TRBD1, 5 bases. V gave up 5 bases and J gave up 4 bases, with 18 bases separating them. Germline V gives CDR1 PRHDT, CDR2 FYEKMQ (reference sequence). CDR3 length equals 16 residues. The CDR3 coding sequence is TGTGCCAGCAGCCGCGGGACGGGGACTACTAATCAGCCCCAGCATTTT. Protein product: CASSRGTGTTNQPQHF.

The chain joins TRBV5-6 to TRBJ2-3; the D gene is possibly TRBD1 (5 bases). This CDR3 is built from 15 residues. Trimming removed 7 bases at V and 8 bases at J, with 23 bases between. CDR1 SGHDT and CDR2 YYEEEE come from the germline V gene. The CDR3 coding sequence is TGTGCCAGCCACCGGATACAGGACGCCCCGGGTACGCAGTATTTT. Translated, it gives CASHRIQDAPGTQYF.

The rearrangement joins TRBV29-1 to TRBJ1-1; D remains ambiguous. This CDR3 has 12 amino acids. V lost 7 bases to trimming and J lost 0 bases, with 9 bases between them. Germline CDR1 is SQVTM and CDR2 is ANQGSEA. The CDR3 here is CSGGLLNTEAFF. Here the CDR3 DNA reads TGCAGCGGAGGGCTTTTGAACACTGAAGCTTTCTTT.

The V gene is TRBV10-2, the J gene TRBJ1-5; D is possibly TRBD1 (5 bases). The CDR3 extends over 17 amino acids. Between the trimmed V and J ends, which lost 4 bases and 3 bases, there was a span of 19 bases. CDR1 is WSHSY, CDR2 SAAADI, per germline. CDR3 residues: CASSGRSGRENNQPQHF. The CDR3 DNA reads as TGCGCCAGCAGTGGTCGGTCGGGCAGGGAGAACAATCAGCCCCAGCATTTT.

This clone is a singleton in its sample. The chain joins TRBV27 to TRBJ2-2; 14 bases match TRBD2. The V segment lost 7 bases and the J segment 3 bases; nucleotides outside the gene matches: 13. The CDR3 runs 19 residues. Germline V gene data show CDR1 as MNHEY and CDR2 as SMNVEV (reference sequence). The CDR3 sequence: CASTLPGLAGERYTGELFF. The CDR3 DNA reads TGTGCCAGCACCCTCCCGGGACTAGCGGGAGAAAGGTACACCGGGGAGCTGTTTTTT.

The chain joins TRBV7-9 to TRBJ1-2; 9 bases are a match to TRBD1. Germline loops: CDR1 SEHNR, CDR2 FQNEAQ (reference sequence). CDR3 length equals 14 residues. Trimming removed 3 bases from V and 7 bases from J; junction bases left unmatched: 6. CDR3 amino acids: CASSFLQGAGGYTF. The CDR3 nucleotides read TGTGCCAGCAGCTTCTTACAGGGGGCCGGTGGCTACACCTTC.

Comments on this clone: Distinct nucleotide sequences in the sample also encode this CDR3. This chain connects TRBV5-4 to TRBJ2-2; the D gene could be TRBD1 or TRBD2 (7 bases each). V lost 2 bases and J lost 5, with 13 bases in between. Germline-derived CDR1 and CDR2 are SGHNT and YYREEE (reference sequence). The CDR3 consists of 15 residues. CDR3 in amino acids: CASSLGRGGTGELFF. The CDR3 region has the DNA TGTGCCAGCAGCTTAGGCAGGGGGGGGACCGGGGAGCTGTTTTTT.

The chain joins TRBV28 to TRBJ2-3; D uncertain. V was clipped by 6 bases and J by 2 bases, with 15 bases between them. The germline CDR1 and CDR2 sequences are MDHEN and SYDVKM. This CDR3 is built from 15 residues. As DNA, the CDR3 is TGTGCCAGCAGGGCGTCGACTGCGGTCACAGATACGCAGTATTTT. As protein: CASRASTAVTDTQYF.

As for this clone: Other DNA sequences from this sample encode an identical CDR3 as well. The V gene is TRBV5-1, the J gene TRBJ2-1, with D possibly being TRBD2 (5 bases). The germline V gene encodes CDR1 SGHRS and CDR2 YFSETQ. The V end was cut by 0 bases, the J end by 3 bases, with 10 bases between. The CDR3 runs to 15 residues. The CDR3 DNA reads as TGCGCCAGCAGCTTGGCCGCGAGCGGCTACAATGAGCAGTTCTTC. Translated, it gives CASSLAASGYNEQFF.

The chain has TRBV19 and TRBJ2-7, with a possible D match to TRBD2 (6 bases). V shed 3 bases and J shed 6 bases, with 18 bases lying between them. CDR1 is LNHDA, CDR2 SQIVND, per germline (reference sequence). There are 15 residues in the CDR3. CDR3 coding DNA: TGTGCCAGTAGTATCCGGGGCGGGACCGTTGGCGAGCAGTACTTC. Protein product: CASSIRGGTVGEQYF. Full variable domain (outside the CDR3, taken from reference TRBV19 and TRBJ2-7): DGGITQSPKYLFRKEGQNVTLSCEQNLNHDAMYWYRQDPGQGLRLIYYSQIVNDFQKGDIAEGYSVSREKKESFPLTVTSAQKNPTAFYLCASSIRGGTVGEQYFGPGTRLTVT.

This clone occurred once. The chain couples TRBV7-2 to TRBJ2-7; 7 bases are shared with TRBD2. The V segment lost 2 bases and the J segment 2 bases; nucleotides outside the gene matches: 9. From germline, CDR1 is SGHTA and CDR2 FQGNSA. This CDR3 has 16 amino acids. As DNA, the CDR3 is TGTGCCAGCAGCTTAAGTTCGGGAGGAAAGACCTACGAGCAGTACTTC. Its translation is CASSLSSGGKTYEQYF.

This clone was observed once. The chain couples TRBV5-1 to TRBJ2-4; D unclear. There are 15 residues in the CDR3. Germline CDR1 is SGHRS and CDR2 is YFSETQ. The V and J ends lost 0 bases and 5 bases respectively, with 12 bases between them. This CDR3 is CASSLVGDFQNIQYF. The CDR3 bases are TGCGCCAGCAGCTTGGTGGGTGACTTCCAAAACATTCAGTACTTC.

Points on this clone: One junction end does not reproduce the germline sequence, and a read error may be involved. V is TRBV29-1 and J is TRBJ2-1; 13 positions agree with TRBD2. The CDR3 has 14 residues. CDR1 and CDR2 (germline): SQVTM, ANQGSEA. The CDR3 loop reads CNVGWTSGRGEQFF. The CDR3 bases are TGCAACGTTGGGTGGACTAGCGGGAGAGGGGAGCAGTTCTTC.

J is TRBJ1-5 and V is TRBV29-1; maybe TRBD1 (6 bases). Trimming stripped 6 bases from V and 2 bases from J, with 14 bases between. The germline gives CDR1 SQVTM, CDR2 ANQGSEA. The CDR3 loop spans 14 amino acids. This CDR3 reads CSVAQGGGNQPQHF. In DNA form, the CDR3 reads TGCAGCGTCGCACAGGGAGGAGGCAATCAGCCCCAGCATTTT. The full variable domain, completed using reference TRBV29-1 and TRBJ1-5, is SAVISQKPSRDICQRGTSLTIQCQVDSQVTMMFWYRQQPGQSLTLIATANQGSEATYESGFVIDKFPISRPNLTFSTLTVSNMSPEDSSIYLCSVAQGGGNQPQHFGDGTRLSIL.

The chain is built from TRBV28 and TRBJ2-2; D gene unclear. V was trimmed by 3 bases and J by 6 bases, leaving 8 bases between them. Germline CDR1 MDHEN, CDR2 SYDVKM. The CDR3 consists of 13 residues. CDR3 in DNA: TGTGCCAGCAGTTTCTTGCTCGCCGGGGAGCTGTTTTTT. It specifies CASSFLLAGELFF.

The V call is TRBV5-6, the J call TRBJ2-2, with D perhaps matching TRBD1 (6 bases). Germline V gene lookup returns CDR1 SGHDT and CDR2 YYEEEE. V lost 3 bases and J 2 bases, leaving 14 bases between the germline ends. This CDR3 contains 16 residues. The CDR3 here is CASSSWTVLNTGELFF. CDR3 nucleotides: TGTGCCAGCAGCTCCTGGACAGTCCTTAACACCGGGGAGCTGTTTTTT.

The CDR3 reads CAISESIEPSNQPQHF. The CDR3 DNA reads as TGTGCCATCAGTGAGTCGATAGAGCCTAGCAATCAGCCCCAGCATTTT. The rearrangement uses TRBV10-3 and TRBJ1-5; the D is unclear. This CDR3 spans 16 amino acids. Per the germline V gene, CDR1 is ENHRY and CDR2 is SYGVKD. V was shortened by 0 bases and J by 0 bases, with 9 bases between the two germline ends.

J is TRBJ2-1 and V is TRBV5-4; 7 nucleotides agree with TRBD2. The CDR3 loop spans 16 amino acids. Germline loops: CDR1 SGHNT, CDR2 YYREEE (reference sequence). V lost 4 bases, J lost 5 bases, and 12 bases stayed unmatched. In nucleotides, the CDR3 is TGTGCCAGCAGCCCGGAGGGGAGGGAGTCCCACAATGAGCAGTTCTTC. Protein sequence: CASSPEGRESHNEQFF.

The chain combines TRBV5-4 with TRBJ2-1, with D possibly being TRBD2 (6 bases). The CDR3 extends over 14 amino acids. Germline-derived CDR1 and CDR2 are SGHNT and YYREEE (reference sequence). Trimming took off 6 bases at V and 10 bases at J, with 20 bases between the two ends. CDR3: CASTPAGRPSEQFF. The CDR3 nucleotides read TGTGCCAGCACCCCTGCGGGGCGTCCCTCAGAGCAGTTCTTC.

The rearrangement links TRBV1 to TRBJ2-3; TRBD2, as called in the table, went unchecked against the DNA. TRBV1 is deemed a pseudogene. The CDR3 runs 19 residues. CDR3: CTSSQTTDTSGSSTDTQYF. CDR3 DNA sequence: TGCACCAGCAGCCAAACCACCGACACTAGCGGGTCCAGCACAGATACGCAGTATTTT.